The subject of this entry is one TCR beta chain. Its antigen is as yet unknown. The data were taken from a study of beta chain features in type 1 diabetes. Study-level points and caveats: Reads derived from cDNA could over-represent cells showing high TCR expression. Significant though moderate, a shortening of TCRB CDR3s appeared in all four CD4+ subsets of Type 1 diabetes patients. A PCR bias possibly favoring shorter templates would apply equally to patients and controls. Type 1 diabetes patients showed fewer insertions and more deletions at VDJ junctions.

The whole isolated RNA underwent reverse transcription, so sequencing captured expressed TCRB transcripts. Assay: immunoSEQ multiplex PCR; the TCRdb copy retains only in-frame clones and omits some. The repertoire holds 600,000 or so clones, with around 12% as singletons. A sort by CD45RO/CCR7/CD25/CD127/CD95/CD27 yielded CD4+ naive, central memory, regulatory and stem cell-like memory cells. The sequence came from a man aged 25 to 40 with type 1 diabetes. The sequencing sample was made of naive CD4+ T cells from blood.

CDR3 region: CASSGRGGTDTQYF. The CDR3 nucleotides read TGTGCCAGCAGTGGTAGGGGAGGCACAGATACGCAGTATTTT. This sequence joins TRBV2 and TRBJ2-3; TRBD1 or TRBD2 may be the D gene (5 bases each). Germline CDR1 is SNHLY and CDR2 is FYNNEI. The CDR3 consists of 14 residues. The V and J ends lost 4 bases and 1 base respectively, with 9 bases between them. The full variable domain, with the rest looked up from reference TRBV2 and TRBJ2-3, is EPEVTQTPSHQVTQMGQEVILRCVPISNHLYFYWYRQILGQKVEFLVSFYNNEISEKSEIFDDQFSVERPDGSNFTLKIRSTKLEDSAMYFCASSGRGGTDTQYFGPGTRLTVL.